This TCR beta chain was retrieved from a study of spatial heterogeneity in lung cancer. Study in general: Combinations of a unique TCR and a UMI were tallied in raw reads, and on average each appeared more than ten times.

Time point defined: sample taken at primary tumor resection. Unsorted samples of tumor, nontumor lung or frozen PBMC had their whole RNA sequenced. Details on this clonotype: Because this beta chain is a stray read in a library intended to capture alpha chains, its abundance should not be given much weight.

TCRdb analysed the 5' RACE reads with MiXCR anew, one entry per CDR3 protein. The data contain thousands of distinct CDR3 sequences, roughly 18% of them singletons. The source is a male donor with early-stage non-small cell lung cancer. The material was normal lung tissue next to the tumor, obtained at surgery.

The CDR3 spells CASSESGDTQYF. As DNA, the CDR3 is TGCGCCAGCAGCGAGAGTGGAGATACGCAGTATTTT. V and J are TRBV5-1 and TRBJ2-3; the D is unclear. The V end was cut by 4 bases, the J end by 5 bases, with 8 bases between. The CDR3 consists of 12 residues. CDR1 and CDR2 from the germline V gene are SGHRS and YFSETQ. Drawing the rest from reference TRBV5-1 and TRBJ2-3, the complete variable domain is KAGVTQTPRYLIKTRGQQVTLSCSPISGHRSVSWYQQTPGQGLQFLFEYFSETQRNKGNFPGRFSGRQFSNSRSEMNVSTLELGDSALYLCASSESGDTQYFGPGTRLTVL.